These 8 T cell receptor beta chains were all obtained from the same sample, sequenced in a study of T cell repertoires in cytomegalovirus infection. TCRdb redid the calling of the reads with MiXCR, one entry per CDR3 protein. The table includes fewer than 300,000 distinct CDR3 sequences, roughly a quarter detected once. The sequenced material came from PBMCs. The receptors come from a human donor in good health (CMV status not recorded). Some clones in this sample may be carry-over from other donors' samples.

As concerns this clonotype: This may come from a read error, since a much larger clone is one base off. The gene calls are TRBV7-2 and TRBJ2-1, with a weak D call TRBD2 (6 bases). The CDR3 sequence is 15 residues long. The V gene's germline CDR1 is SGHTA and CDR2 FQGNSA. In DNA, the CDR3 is TGTGCCAGCAGCTTAGGCGGGGAGCCCTACAATGAGGAGTTCTTC. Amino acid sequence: CASSLGGEPYNEEFF. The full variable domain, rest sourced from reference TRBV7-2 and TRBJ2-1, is GAGVSQSPSNKVTEKGKDVELRCDPISGHTALYWYRQSLGQGLEFLIYFQGNSAPDKSGLPSDRFSAERTGGSVSTLTIQRTQQEDSAVYLCASSLGGEPYNEEFFGPGTRLTVL.

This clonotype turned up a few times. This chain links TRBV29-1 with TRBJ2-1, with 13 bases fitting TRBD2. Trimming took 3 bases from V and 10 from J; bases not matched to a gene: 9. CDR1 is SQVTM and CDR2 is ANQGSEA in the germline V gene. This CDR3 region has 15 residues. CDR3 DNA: TGCAGCGTTGAGACGGGACTAGCGGGGTTGTCAGAGCAGTTCTTC. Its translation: CSVETGLAGLSEQFF.

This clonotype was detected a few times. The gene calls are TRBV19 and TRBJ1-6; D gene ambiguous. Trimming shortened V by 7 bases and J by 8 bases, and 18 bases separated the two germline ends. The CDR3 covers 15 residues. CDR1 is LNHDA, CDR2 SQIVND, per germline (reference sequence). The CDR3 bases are TGTGCCAGTAAGCGTGTCGACGGCACCCATTCACCCCTCCACTTT. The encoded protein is CASKRVDGTHSPLHF.

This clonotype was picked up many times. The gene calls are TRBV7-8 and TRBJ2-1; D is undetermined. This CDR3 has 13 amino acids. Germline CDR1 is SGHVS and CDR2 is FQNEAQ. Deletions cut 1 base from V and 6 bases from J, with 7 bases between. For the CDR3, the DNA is TGTGCCAGCAGCTTAGGTGGGCCCAATGAGCAGTTCTTC. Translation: CASSLGGPNEQFF.

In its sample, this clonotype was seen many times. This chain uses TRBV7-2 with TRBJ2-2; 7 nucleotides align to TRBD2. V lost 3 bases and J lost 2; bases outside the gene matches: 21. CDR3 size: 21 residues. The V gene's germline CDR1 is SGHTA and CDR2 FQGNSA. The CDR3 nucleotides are TGTGCCAGCAGCTTGGGGCAGAGTAAAGGCGGGAGAGACTTCAACACCGGGGAGCTGTTTTTT. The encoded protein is CASSLGQSKGGRDFNTGELFF.

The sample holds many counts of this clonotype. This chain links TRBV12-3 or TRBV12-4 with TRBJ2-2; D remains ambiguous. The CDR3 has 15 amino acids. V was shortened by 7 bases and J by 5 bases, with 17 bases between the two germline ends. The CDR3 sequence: CASTAAAQNTGELFF. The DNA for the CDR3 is TGTGCCAGCACTGCCGCGGCCCAAAATACCGGGGAGCTGTTTTTT.

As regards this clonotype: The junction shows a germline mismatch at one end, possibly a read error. The CDR3 sequence: CASSIGWVMNTEDFF. The DNA of the CDR3 is TGTGCCAGTAGTATAGGATGGGTCATGAACACTGAAGATTTCTTT. The V and J genes are TRBV19 and TRBJ1-1; no clear D gene. The CDR3 is 15 residues long. CDR1 LNHDA and CDR2 SQIVND come from the germline V gene (reference sequence).

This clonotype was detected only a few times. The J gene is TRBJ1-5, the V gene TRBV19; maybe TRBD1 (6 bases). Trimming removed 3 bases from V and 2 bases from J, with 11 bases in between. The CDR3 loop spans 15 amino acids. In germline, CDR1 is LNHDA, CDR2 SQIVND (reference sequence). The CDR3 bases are TGTGCCAGTAGTATCGGACAGCGCGGCAATCAGCCCCAGCATTTT. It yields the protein CASSIGQRGNQPQHF.